Listed below are T cell receptor beta chains from one sample, sequenced in a study of shared clonotypes between healthy human individuals. TCRdb's copy holds only in-frame clones and misses some; the assay was immunoSEQ multiplex PCR. Among more than 2 million clones listed, about 94% were seen once. The sequenced sample was naive CD8+ T cells sorted from blood. These receptors all stem from a young man in good health. Both conserved end residues are part of each CDR3. The order of the fields is D gene, J gene, V gene, clone size, CDR3 DNA, CDR3 protein. A D gene is named only where the DNA matches it firmly. A row's size may be missing; if present it is once, few, many or a size class.

-,TRBJ2-2,TRBV7-9,-,TGTGCCAGCAGCCCCCGGGACACCAACACCGGGGAGCTGTTTTTT,CASSPRDTNTGELFF
-,TRBJ2-1,TRBV7-9,-,TGTGCCAGCAGCTTAGATCGGCTTTCCCTCCTCCACAGTGAGCAGTTCTTC,CASSLDRLSLLHSEQFF
TRBD1,TRBJ1-1,TRBV11-2,-,TGTGCCAGCAGCCTCGGACAGGGAAACATGAACACTGAAGCTTTCTTT,CASSLGQGNMNTEAFF
-,TRBJ1-2,TRBV9,-,TGTGCCAGCAGCGCCGGGTCAACGGCTAACTATGGCTACACCTTC,CASSAGSTANYGYTF
TRBD1,TRBJ2-7,TRBV25-1,-,TGTGCCAGCAGTGCCTACGGGACAGGGAAAGACGAGCAGTACTTC,CASSAYGTGKDEQYF
-,TRBJ1-5,TRBV7-9,-,TGTGCCAGCAGCTTAGGGGGCTGGGGTTATAGCAATCAGCCCCAGCATTTT,CASSLGGWGYSNQPQHF
-,TRBJ2-1,TRBV6-1,once,TGTGCCAGCAGGGGGGAAAATAATGAGCAGTTCTTC,CASRGENNEQFF
TRBD1,TRBJ2-7,TRBV4-1,-,TGCGCCAGCAGTCTCGACTGGGAAGAGGGGGCGCGCGAGCAGTACTTC,CASSLDWEEGAREQYF
-,TRBJ2-7,TRBV9,-,TGTGCCAGCAGCGTAGATGGCGACCCTGCCTACGAGCAGTACTTC,CASSVDGDPAYEQYF
-,TRBJ1-5,TRBV6-5,-,TGTGCCAGCAGCCCCGGAAGCATTGGGAATCAGCCCCAGCATTTT,CASSPGSIGNQPQHF
-,TRBJ2-2,TRBV2,-,TGTGCCAGCAGTGAACGGGACACCGGGGAGCTGTTTTTT,CASSERDTGELFF
-,TRBJ2-3,TRBV9,once,TGTGCCAGCAGCGTAGCCGGCTCTAGCACAGATACGCAGTATTTT,CASSVAGSSTDTQYF
-,TRBJ1-3,TRBV7-8,-,TGTGCCAGCAGCCAAGGCGTCACATCGGGAAACACCATATATTTT,CASSQGVTSGNTIYF
-,TRBJ1-2,TRBV13,once,TGTGCCAGCAGCCCAGGGACCCAGAGGGATGGCTACACCTTC,CASSPGTQRDGYTF
TRBD1,TRBJ2-1,TRBV7-9,-,TGTGCCAGCAGCAAACCTCTCCAGGGGGAATACAATGAGCAGTTCTTC,CASSKPLQGEYNEQFF
-,TRBJ1-1,TRBV30,-,TGTGCCTGGAGTGTACTTATAGGGGCCAACACTGAAGCTTTCTTT,CAWSVLIGANTEAFF
TRBD1,TRBJ1-3,TRBV6-1,-,TGTGCCAGCAGCGCCGGGACAGCGAGCGGAAACACCATATATTTT,CASSAGTASGNTIYF
TRBD1,TRBJ1-2,TRBV4-1,-,TGCGCCAGCAGCCAAGTTACAGGGGGCAACTATGGCTACACCTTC,CASSQVTGGNYGYTF
-,TRBJ2-1,TRBV20-1,-,TGCAGTGGGAACTATAATGAGCAGTTCTTC,CSGNYNEQFF
TRBD2,TRBJ2-3,TRBV30,-,TGTGCCTGGATCGGGGGGAGGGGACCAGATACGCAGTATTTT,CAWIGGRGPDTQYF
TRBD1,TRBJ1-2,TRBV27,-,TGTGCCAGCAGTTGGGACAGGGGAGGCGCTAACTATGGCTACACCTTC,CASSWDRGGANYGYTF
-,TRBJ1-1,TRBV5-6,-,TGTGCCAGCAGCTTGGATGGGGAACCCGGGTCGTTCACTGAAGCTTTCTTT,CASSLDGEPGSFTEAFF
TRBD1,TRBJ2-3,TRBV5-1,few,TGCGCCAGCAATAACAGGGGTTATAGCACAGATACGCAGTATTTT,CASNNRGYSTDTQYF
-,TRBJ2-2,TRBV11-3,-,TGTGCCAGCAGCTTAGACATCACCGGGGAGCTGTTTTTT,CASSLDITGELFF
TRBD2,TRBJ2-1,TRBV7-6,-,TGTGCCAGCAGCTCCGTAGCGGGAAGCTCCTACAATGAGCAGTTCTTC,CASSSVAGSSYNEQFF
-,TRBJ2-3,TRBV28,once,TGTGCCAGCAGTTTAAGGGGAAGGGGCACAGATACGCAGTATTTT,CASSLRGRGTDTQYF
-,TRBJ1-1,TRBV2,-,TGTGCCAGCAGTGATATGGGAAGTGGCACTGAAGCTTTCTTT,CASSDMGSGTEAFF
TRBD1,TRBJ2-7,TRBV7-6,-,TGTGCCAGCAGCTTAGCCTGGACAGGGGAGAACGAGCAGTACTTC,CASSLAWTGENEQYF
TRBD1,TRBJ2-7,TRBV27,once,TGTGCCAGCAGTCCATGGACAGGGGCCTCCTACGAGCAGTACTTC,CASSPWTGASYEQYF
-,TRBJ2-7,TRBV2,-,TGTGCCAGCAGTGAAGCAAGCTTGAGCTACGAGCAGTACTTC,CASSEASLSYEQYF
TRBD2,TRBJ2-1,TRBV7-9,-,TGTGCCAGCAGCTCACCCAGAGGGCTAGCGGGGATTTACAATGAGCAGTTCTTC,CASSSPRGLAGIYNEQFF
-,TRBJ2-6,TRBV5-4,-,TGTGCCAGCAGCCCGGTTGGTACTGGGGCCAACGTCCTGACTTTC,CASSPVGTGANVLTF
TRBD1,TRBJ2-2,TRBV10-3,once,TGTGCCATCAGAACCCGGGACAGGGGTCTGGGTCCCGGGGAGCTGTTTTTT,CAIRTRDRGLGPGELFF
TRBD2,TRBJ2-5,TRBV7-9,-,TGTGCCAGCAGCCCAGCACAGACTAGCGGGAGGGAGACCCAGTACTTC,CASSPAQTSGRETQYF
-,TRBJ1-3,TRBV7-9,-,TGTGCCAGCACCCTTGGGGACACCATATATTTT,CASTLGDTIYF
TRBD1,TRBJ1-4,TRBV9,-,TGTGCCAGCAGCCAGGGACAGGGGGATGAAAAACTGTTTTTT,CASSQGQGDEKLFF